The 19 T cell receptor beta chains listed next were all sequenced from one sample in a study of T cell clonality in common variable immunodeficiency. Assay: immunoSEQ multiplex PCR; the TCRdb copy retains only in-frame clones and omits some. The sample lists 45,000 to 70,000 clones, none appearing once, the ten largest making up 5.4%. Source material: peripheral blood mononuclear cells. The source of these receptors is a person aged 18 to 75 in good health.

A few counts support this clone. The sequenced fragment ends 3 residues before the CDR3 boundary, so the rest is inferred from the germline J gene. The chain is built from TRBV7-9 and TRBJ2-7; maybe TRBD2 (6 bases). The germline gives CDR1 SEHNR, CDR2 FQNEAQ (reference sequence). V lost 4 bases to trimming and J lost 5 bases, with 18 bases between them. This CDR3 contains 15 residues. CDR3: CASSSGTPDQNEQYF. CDR3 DNA (partial): TGTGCCAGCAGCTCCGGGACTCCCGATCAAAACGAG.

This clone was seen ten or more times. The read terminates 3 residues ahead of where the CDR3 ends, so the germline J gene completes it. V and J are TRBV7-3 and TRBJ2-1; 14 positions match TRBD2. V dropped 5 bases and J dropped 9; count of bases not matched to a gene: 9. This CDR3 has 16 amino acids. Germline CDR1 reads SGHTA; CDR2 reads FQGTGA. CDR3 in amino acids: CASSPLGLAGGSEQFF. CDR3 DNA (partial): TGTGCCAGCAGCCCTCTTGGACTAGCGGGAGGTAGTGAG.

This clone was observed at least ten times. The read ends 3 residues before the CDR3 terminus; that terminus is restored from the germline J gene. The chain uses TRBV5-1 and TRBJ1-2, with 7 bases matching TRBD1. Germline V lookup: CDR1 SGHRS, CDR2 YFSETQ. V dropped 4 bases and J dropped 7; count of bases not matched to a gene: 13. This CDR3 spans 15 amino acids. CDR3 amino acids: CASSVNHRDRFGYTF. The covered CDR3 bases are TGCGCCAGCAGCGTTAACCACCGGGACAGATTTGGC.

This clone was detected ten times or more. The CDR3 goes on 3 residues after the read ends, and that part is filled in from the germline J gene. The chain recombines TRBV6-1 with TRBJ1-2; D call uncertain. Trimming removed 3 bases from V and 7 bases from J, with 15 bases in between. The CDR3 covers 14 residues. Germline CDR1 reads MNHNS; CDR2 reads SASEGT. CDR3 in amino acids: CASSDASRASGYTF. CDR3 DNA, as far as it was read: TGTGCCAGCAGTGACGCCTCCCGAGCTAGTGGC.

This clone was counted many times. The CDR3 end is not reached by the read, which stops 3 residues before it; the germline J gene fills it in. This chain joins TRBV19 and TRBJ1-1; maybe TRBD1 (5 bases). The ends were cut back, 2 bases at V and 6 bases at J, with 10 bases in the middle. Germline CDR1 LNHDA, CDR2 SQIVND (reference sequence). CDR3 size: 13 residues. CDR3 DNA (partial): TGTGCCAGTAGTATATATAGGGGTGCTGAA. Its translation: CASSIYRGAE. The CDR3 in its entirety is CASSIYRGAEAFF.

This clone occurred many times. The sequence runs out 3 residues before the end of the CDR3; the remainder is reconstructed from the germline J gene. J is TRBJ2-1 and V is TRBV20-1; 10 bases are shared with TRBD2. From germline, CDR1 is DFQATT and CDR2 SNEGSKA (reference sequence). Losses at the gene ends were 3 bases for V and 3 bases for J; bases not matched to a gene: 5. The CDR3 is 15 amino acids. The DNA read from the CDR3 is TGCAGTGCTAGTTCGGGACTAGCGTACTACAATGAG. It codes for CSASSGLAYYNE. The entire CDR3 protein is CSASSGLAYYNEQFF.

This clone was seen repeatedly, ten times or more. The observed sequence ends 3 residues before the CDR3 terminus, with the missing tail filled in from the germline J gene. The genes are TRBV20-1 and TRBJ2-7; tentative D call: TRBD1 (6 bases). Germline CDR1 DFQATT, CDR2 SNEGSKA (reference sequence). The CDR3 sequence is 15 residues long. The germline V and J ends were trimmed by 3 bases and 3 bases, with 18 bases remaining between them. CDR3 DNA, as far as it was read: TGCAGTGCTAGTTCCCACCGGGACATCTACTACGAG. Translated: CSASSHRDIYYE. From start to end, the CDR3 is CSASSHRDIYYEQYF.

This clone was observed at least ten times. The read comes to an end 3 residues before the CDR3 does, leaving the germline J gene to fill in the end. The chain is built from TRBV20-1 and TRBJ2-1, with D perhaps TRBD2 (7 bases). The CDR3 sequence is 13 residues long. V was shortened by 7 bases and J by 1 base, with 11 bases between the two germline ends. Germline CDR1 reads DFQATT; CDR2 reads SNEGSKA (reference sequence). The part of the CDR3 DNA that was read is TGCAGTGTCGGGGGGCCTTCCTACAATGAG. Its translation is CSVGGPSYNE. The complete CDR3 protein is CSVGGPSYNEQFF.

This clone was seen repeatedly, ten times or more. The read falls 3 residues short of the CDR3 end, and the missing part is taken from the germline J gene. The V gene is TRBV5-1, the J gene TRBJ1-2, with TRBD1 as a possible D gene (5 bases). The V and J ends lost 4 bases and 4 bases respectively, with 17 bases between them. This CDR3 has 15 amino acids. Germline-derived CDR1 and CDR2 are SGHRS and YFSETQ. The CDR3 reads CASSPGGVITYGYTF. CDR3 bases read: TGCGCCAGCAGCCCGGGGGGGGTCATCACCTATGGC. Looking up the rest from reference TRBV5-1 and TRBJ1-2 gives the full variable domain: KAGVTQTPRYLIKTRGQQVTLSCSPISGHRSVSWYQQTPGQGLQFLFEYFSETQRNKGNFPGRFSGRQFSNSRSEMNVSTLELGDSALYLCASSPGGVITYGYTFGSGTRLTVV.

Comments on this clone: The CDR3 is cut off 3 residues early in the read; its end comes from the germline J gene. The rearrangement uses TRBV7-2 and TRBJ2-1; 9 nucleotides align to TRBD2. This CDR3 region has 15 residues. With 5 bases clipped from V and 7 bases from J, the junction kept 9 bases outside the gene matches. Germline CDR1 is SGHTA and CDR2 is FQGNSA. This chain's CDR3 is CASSVPGTSLNEQFF. CDR3 DNA (partial): TGTGCCAGCAGCGTGCCCGGGACTAGCTTGAATGAG.

This clone has at least ten counts. The DNA read from the CDR3 is TGTGCCAGCAGTTCCTACTACGAG. It yields the protein CASSSYYE. The CDR3 in its entirety is CASSSYYEQYF. The chain has TRBV12-3 or TRBV12-4 and TRBJ2-7; the D is unclear. The read gets to within 3 residues of the CDR3 end, and the germline J gene fills in the rest. The CDR3 has 11 residues. V was shortened by 4 bases and J by 3 bases, with 4 bases between the two germline ends.

This clone has at least ten counts. The read comes to an end 3 residues before the CDR3 does, leaving the germline J gene to fill in the end. The rearrangement uses TRBV5-1 and TRBJ2-2; possibly TRBD2 for D (5 bases). Trimming left V 5 bases short and J 1 base short, with 18 bases between. Germline CDR1 and CDR2: SGHRS and YFSETQ. The CDR3 spans 17 residues. The CDR3 region is CASSSEGLALNTGELFF. The sequenced part of the CDR3 DNA is TGCGCCAGCAGTTCTGAGGGTCTAGCTCTGAACACCGGGGAG.

Ten or more counts support this clone. The read ends 3 residues early relative to the CDR3; the germline J gene fills the gap. This sequence joins TRBV20-1 and TRBJ2-1, with 11 bases matching TRBD2. Per the germline V gene, CDR1 is DFQATT and CDR2 is SNEGSKA (reference sequence). V lost 3 bases and J lost 0; bases outside the gene matches: 13. The CDR3 sequence is 19 residues long. The CDR3 here is CSARSRRGLAVSSYNEQFF. The DNA read from the CDR3 is TGCAGTGCTAGGAGCCGCAGGGGACTAGCGGTGAGCTCCTACAATGAG.

This clone was recorded at least ten times. The sequence runs out 3 residues before the end of the CDR3; the remainder is reconstructed from the germline J gene. The chain employs TRBV6-2 or TRBV6-3 and TRBJ1-1; D possibly corresponds to TRBD1 (6 bases). Germline assignment: CDR1 MNHEY and CDR2 SVGEGT. CDR3 length: 14 residues. Incomplete CDR3 DNA: TGTGCCAGCAGTAAACTAACACCGGGACACATC. Protein product: CASSKLTPGHI. The entire CDR3 is CASSKLTPGHIAFF.

This clone was seen at least ten times. The DNA read from the CDR3 is TGTGCCAGCAGCCCGGGACAGGGAACGACTGAA. Protein product: CASSPGQGTTE. The full CDR3 is CASSPGQGTTEAFF. The chain uses TRBV28 and TRBJ1-1; 9 bases are shared with TRBD1. The CDR3 goes on 3 residues after the read ends, and that part is filled in from the germline J gene. V dropped 6 bases and J dropped 5; count of bases not matched to a gene: 7. The CDR3 has 14 amino acids. Per germline, CDR1 MDHEN and CDR2 SYDVKM.

Many counts were recorded for this clone. The read gets to within 3 residues of the CDR3 end, and the germline J gene fills in the rest. The chain carries TRBV5-1 and TRBJ1-2, with unresolved D. V lost 3 bases, J lost 7 bases, and 13 bases lay in between. CDR3 size: 13 residues. The V gene's germline CDR1 is SGHRS and CDR2 YFSETQ. The sequenced CDR3 bases are TGCGCCAGCAGCTCGGCCAACGAGGGTGGC. Protein sequence: CASSSANEGG. The whole CDR3 protein reads CASSSANEGGYTF.

Many counts were recorded for this clone. The read ends 3 residues shy of where the CDR3 ends; the end is completed using the germline J gene. This chain uses TRBV5-4 with TRBJ2-7; the D is unclear. Germline CDR1 and CDR2: SGHNT and YYREEE (reference sequence). The V end lost 4 bases, the J end lost 6 bases, and 17 bases lay between the germline ends. The CDR3 loop spans 14 amino acids. The part of the CDR3 DNA that was read is TGTGCCAGCAGCCCGAAGACGACAATCTCCGAG. It specifies CASSPKTTISE. The CDR3 in full is CASSPKTTISEQYF.

The table lists this clone with many counts. The read ends 3 residues early relative to the CDR3; the germline J gene fills the gap. The genes are TRBV19 and TRBJ2-7, with D tentatively TRBD2 (7 bases). Germline CDR1 reads LNHDA; CDR2 reads SQIVND (reference sequence). Trimming cost V 6 bases and J 0 bases, with 12 bases left between them. The CDR3 totals 14 residues. CDR3 DNA, as far as it was read: TGTGCCAGTAGGACAGGCGGGAGCTCCTACGAG. It translates to CASRTGGSSYE. From start to end, the CDR3 is CASRTGGSSYEQYF.

This clone appeared many times. Sequencing ends 3 residues short of the CDR3 end; the germline J gene provides the rest. The chain is built from TRBV19 and TRBJ1-1, with D unclear. V lost 3 bases and J 1 base, leaving 9 bases between the germline ends. Germline values: CDR1 LNHDA, CDR2 SQIVND (reference sequence). The length of the CDR3 is 14 residues. This chain's CDR3 is CASSIGQTNTEAFF. The covered CDR3 bases are TGTGCCAGTAGTATTGGGCAGACGAACACTGAA.